These T cell receptor beta chains were read from a single sample in a study of cytomegalovirus exposure and HLA in healthy donors. Sequenced by immunoSEQ multiplex PCR; TCRdb stores in-frame clones only, minus some. The sample has almost 200,000 clones; about 85% are singletons. Sequenced sample: PBMCs. Source of these receptors: a male donor in good health and CMV-seropositive. Both conserved end residues are part of each CDR3. The order of the fields is J gene, CDR3 length, V gene, D gene, clone size, CDR3 protein, CDR3 DNA. D genes are given only for firm matches. Clone size, where shown, is once, few, many, or a class for clones that have expanded.

>TRBJ2-3|18|TRBV14|TRBD1|-
CASSQDRTGGSWTDTQYF
TGTGCCAGCAGCCAAGATCGCACAGGGGGCTCTTGGACAGATACGCAGTATTTT
>TRBJ1-2|14|TRBV5-1|TRBD1|-
CASSVTQGAYGYTF
TGCGCCAGCAGCGTGACACAGGGGGCATATGGTTACACCTTC
>TRBJ1-1|16|TRBV7-2|-|-
CASSPPSPNMNTEAFF
TGTGCCAGCAGCCCGCCCTCCCCCAACATGAACACTGAAGCTTTCTTT
>TRBJ1-6|14|TRBV14|-|-
CASSQGTTNSPLHF
TGTGCCAGCAGCCAGGGGACAACGAATTCACCCCTCCACTTT
>TRBJ1-5|15|TRBV28|-|-
CASSSFIGGNQPQHF
TGTGCCAGCAGTTCCTTCATTGGAGGCAATCAGCCCCAGCATTTT
>TRBJ2-5|14|TRBV19|TRBD2|-
CASSRAGGVETQYF
TGTGCCAGTTCTCGAGCGGGGGGAGTAGAGACCCAGTACTTC
>TRBJ2-1|15|TRBV9|TRBD2|-
CASSASGVPYNEQFF
TGTGCCAGCAGCGCAAGCGGGGTGCCCTACAATGAGCAGTTCTTC
>TRBJ2-3|12|TRBV10-3|-|-
CAISEVVEKQYF
TGTGCCATCAGTGAAGTCGTGGAGAAGCAGTATTTT
>TRBJ2-3|15|TRBV7-2|TRBD2|-
CASSFPGLVTDTQYF
TGTGCCAGCAGCTTTCCGGGACTAGTGACAGATACGCAGTATTTT
>TRBJ2-7|15|TRBV6-6|-|-
CASSSPERSDYEQYF
TGTGCCAGCAGTTCCCCGGAGAGGAGCGACTACGAGCAGTACTTC
>TRBJ2-2|15|TRBV5-4|-|-
CASSLAELNTGELFF
TGTGCCAGCAGCTTGGCCGAGTTGAACACCGGGGAGCTGTTTTTT
>TRBJ1-3|13|TRBV13|-|-
CASSPYRGNTIYF
TGTGCCAGCAGCCCGTACCGGGGAAACACCATATATTTT
>TRBJ2-5|13|TRBV16|-|once
CASSQYLKETQYF
TGTGCCAGCAGCCAATACCTAAAAGAGACCCAGTACTTC
>TRBJ2-1|13|TRBV5-6|-|-
CASSLGTHNEQFF
TGTGCCAGCAGCTTAGGGACTCACAATGAGCAGTTCTTC
>TRBJ2-1|15|TRBV6-6|TRBD2|-
CASSLPSGSRDEQFF
TGTGCCAGCAGTCTCCCTAGCGGGAGCAGGGATGAGCAGTTCTTC
>TRBJ2-1|13|TRBV14|TRBD2|-
CASSQRRGREQFF
TGTGCCAGCAGCCAACGACGCGGGAGGGAGCAGTTCTTC
>TRBJ2-1|13|TRBV29-1|TRBD1|-
CSVDRGSGNEQFF
TGCAGCGTGGACAGGGGTTCAGGCAATGAGCAGTTCTTC
>TRBJ2-7|14|TRBV10-3|-|few
CAISVPGGEREQYF
TGTGCCATCAGTGTGCCGGGGGGCGAACGCGAGCAGTACTTC
>TRBJ2-7|14|TRBV4-3|TRBD1|-
CASSQLDRGYEQYF
TGCGCCAGCAGCCAATTGGACAGGGGCTACGAGCAGTACTTC
>TRBJ1-1|14|TRBV15|-|few
CATSSQGLNTEAFF
TGTGCCACCAGCAGTCAGGGGTTGAACACTGAAGCTTTCTTT
>TRBJ2-3|14|TRBV9|-|-
CASERSRGTDTQYF
TGTGCCAGCGAAAGGTCCCGGGGCACAGATACGCAGTATTTT
>TRBJ2-7|13|TRBV6-1|-|-
CASSEGSLNAQYF
TGTGCCAGCAGTGAAGGGAGTCTAAATGCGCAGTACTTC
>TRBJ2-2|15|TRBV7-8|-|-
CASSDGWGVIGELFF
TGTGCCAGCAGCGACGGGTGGGGGGTGATCGGGGAGCTGTTTTTT
>TRBJ2-1|15|TRBV19|TRBD2|once
CASSDTSGPYNEQFF
TGTGCCAGTAGTGATACTAGCGGCCCTTACAATGAGCAGTTCTTC
>TRBJ2-2|16|TRBV28|-|-
CASSLLSGGNTGELFF
TGTGCCAGCAGTTTACTTAGCGGAGGGAACACCGGGGAGCTGTTTTTT
>TRBJ1-1|13|TRBV6-5|-|few
CASSYTAGGGVSF
TGTGCCAGCAGTTACACGGCGGGGGGTGGCGTAAGCTTT
>TRBJ1-1|15|TRBV9|TRBD1|-
CASSTLQGKNTEAFF
TGTGCCAGCAGCACGTTACAGGGGAAGAACACTGAAGCTTTCTTT
>TRBJ2-7|17|TRBV11-2|TRBD1|once
CASSFAGQGSFLYEQYF
TGTGCCAGCAGCTTCGCGGGACAGGGTTCCTTTCTCTACGAGCAGTACTTC
>TRBJ2-3|16|TRBV7-2|-|-
CASSLLAYTSTDTQYF
TGTGCCAGCAGCTTACTAGCGTATACTAGCACAGATACGCAGTATTTT
>TRBJ2-1|15|TRBV9|-|-
CASSVVGGPYNEQFF
TGTGCCAGCAGCGTAGTAGGGGGACCCTACAATGAGCAGTTCTTC
>TRBJ2-1|13|TRBV10-3|-|-
CVTTSTAYNEQFF
TGTGTCACTACTAGCACCGCCTACAATGAGCAGTTCTTC
>TRBJ1-2|13|TRBV18|TRBD1|-
CASSSDRDRGYTF
TGTGCCAGCTCATCCGACAGGGATCGTGGCTACACCTTC
>TRBJ1-5|14|TRBV4-2|-|-
CASSHDGENQPQHF
TGTGCCAGCAGCCATGACGGGGAGAATCAGCCCCAGCATTTT
>TRBJ2-1|14|TRBV19|TRBD2|-
CASSILRERNEQFF
TGTGCCAGTAGTATCCTGCGGGAGCGCAATGAGCAGTTCTTC
>TRBJ2-7|14|TRBV11-2|-|-
CASSPDYQTYEQYF
TGTGCCAGCAGCCCTGACTACCAGACTTACGAGCAGTACTTC
>TRBJ1-5|14|TRBV6-5|TRBD1|-
CASSYDRVNQPQHF
TGTGCCAGCAGTTACGACAGGGTCAATCAGCCCCAGCATTTT
>TRBJ1-5|16|TRBV2|TRBD1|-
CASSSRTGAFNQPQHF
TGTGCCAGCAGTAGCAGGACAGGCGCCTTCAATCAGCCCCAGCATTTT
>TRBJ1-2|16|TRBV2|TRBD1|-
CASSEARQGAGRGYTF
TGTGCCAGCAGTGAAGCTAGGCAGGGGGCAGGGCGTGGCTACACCTTC
>TRBJ2-5|15|TRBV6-4|TRBD2|few
CASSDSREGGETQYF
TGTGCCAGCAGTGACTCGCGGGAGGGGGGAGAGACCCAGTACTTC
>TRBJ1-2|11|TRBV7-2|-|-
CASTDTYGYTF
TGTGCCAGCACCGACACCTATGGCTACACCTTC
>TRBJ2-4|15|TRBV5-1|-|-
CASSSTGSAKNIQYF
TGCGCCAGCAGCTCTACAGGGTCAGCCAAAAACATTCAGTACTTC